The source of this TCR beta chain is a study of cytomegalovirus exposure and HLA in healthy donors. Findings and limits, study-wide: Earlier analysis looked at TCR beta V segments, and most were productive about 87% or about 30% of the time. According to the study, 160 or so TCR beta chains were cytomegalovirus-associated.

In its sample, this clone was seen once. The antigen remains undetermined. Germline V gene data show CDR1 as WNHNN and CDR2 as SYGVQD (reference sequence). CDR3 length equals 14 residues. V was trimmed by 8 bases and J by 1 base, leaving 9 bases between them. In the PCR, 60 Vbeta and 13 Jbeta primers were used. Assay: immunoSEQ multiplex PCR; the TCRdb copy retains only in-frame clones and omits some. The sample carries about 170,000 clones, about 84% recorded once. Healthy bone marrow donors made up the cohort. The source is a young man in good health and CMV-seronegative. Sequencing was performed on PBMCs. The V and J genes are TRBV10-1 and TRBJ1-6; unclear D gene. CDR3 region: CASGEGSYNSPLHF. The CDR3 bases are TGCGCCAGCGGCGAGGGATCCTATAATTCACCCCTCCACTTT.